A single sample gave rise to the 3 T cell receptor beta chains below, sequenced in a study of cytomegalovirus exposure and HLA in healthy donors. 13 Jbeta primers and 60 Vbeta primers were used for the PCR. Measured with immunoSEQ multiplex PCR; TCRdb has only the in-frame clones, and not every one. This sample has 50,000 to 60,000 clones, with around three quarters found just once. The sequencing sample was made of PBMCs. The receptors were gathered from a female donor in good health and CMV-seronegative.

This CDR3 is CASSIVLAGPYEQYF. CDR3 bases: TGTGCCAGTAGTATTGTACTAGCGGGGCCCTACGAGCAGTACTTC. The V gene is TRBV19, the J gene TRBJ2-7; 10 nucleotides match TRBD2. The V segment lost 3 bases and the J segment 2 bases; nucleotides outside the gene matches: 4. Germline CDR1 LNHDA, CDR2 SQIVND (reference sequence). This CDR3 is built from 15 residues.

The chain is built from TRBV29-1 and TRBJ1-2; a possible D gene is TRBD1 (6 bases). Germline V gene data show CDR1 as SQVTM and CDR2 as ANQGSEA. The CDR3 runs 13 residues. Trimming stripped 5 bases from V and 5 bases from J, with 15 bases between. CDR3 in amino acids: CSVHSGQPYGYTF. As DNA, the CDR3 is TGCAGCGTTCACTCGGGACAACCTTATGGCTACACCTTC.

The DNA for the CDR3 is TGTGCCAGCAGTGGACCAGGGGAGGGCCAGCCCCAGCATTTT. Its translation is CASSGPGEGQPQHF. The J gene is TRBJ1-5, the V gene TRBV2, with a tentative D call TRBD1 (6 bases). V shed 4 bases and J shed 7 bases, with 14 bases lying between them. There are 14 residues in the CDR3. Germline lookup yields CDR1 SNHLY and CDR2 FYNNEI. The entire variable domain, with the rest obtained from reference TRBV2 and TRBJ1-5, is as follows: EPEVTQTPSHQVTQMGQEVILRCVPISNHLYFYWYRQILGQKVEFLVSFYNNEISEKSEIFDDQFSVERPDGSNFTLKIRSTKLEDSAMYFCASSGPGEGQPQHFGDGTRLSIL.